These 24 T cell receptor beta chains share one sample of origin, sequenced in a study of T cells after yellow fever vaccination. TCRdb re-analysed the 5' RACE reads in MiXCR, keeping a single row per CDR3 protein. This repertoire shows just under 600,000 distinct CDR3 sequences, about 14% found once; its top ten account for over 11%. Sample: PBMCs, taken on the day of the yellow fever booster vaccination. Receptors originate from a man aged 25 to 40 who received the YFV17D yellow fever vaccine.

This clonotype turned up a few times. This chain links TRBV5-6 with TRBJ2-7; 11 bases fit TRBD2. CDR1 and CDR2 (germline): SGHDT, YYEEEE. With 4 bases clipped from V and 6 bases from J, the junction kept 6 bases outside the gene matches. The CDR3 sequence is 14 residues long. This CDR3 is CASSPFSGRGEQYF. The CDR3 DNA follows: TGTGCCAGCAGCCCCTTTAGCGGGAGGGGCGAGCAGTACTTC.

The rearrangement uses TRBV29-1 and TRBJ1-1, with unresolved D. The CDR3 consists of 13 residues. Germline V lookup: CDR1 SQVTM, CDR2 ANQGSEA. The germline V and J ends were trimmed by 4 bases and 0 bases, with 9 bases remaining between them. The CDR3: CSVGRAMNTEAFF. The CDR3 bases are TGCAGCGTTGGTAGGGCCATGAACACTGAAGCTTTCTTT.

This clonotype occurred many times. The rearrangement joins TRBV7-8 to TRBJ1-6, with 7 bases that match TRBD1. The CDR3 totals 14 residues. CDR1 is SGHVS and CDR2 is FQNEAQ in the germline V gene. J was trimmed by 8 bases and V by 5 bases; bases with no gene match: 6. CDR3 in DNA: TGTGCCAGCAGCCCTTGGACAGGAGATTCACCCCTCCACTTT. Protein sequence: CASSPWTGDSPLHF.

In its sample, this clonotype was seen many times. The chain has TRBV4-3 and TRBJ2-5; 7 nucleotides agree with TRBD2. V lost 2 bases and J lost 0; bases outside the gene matches: 3. The CDR3 contains 15 residues. Germline V gene data show CDR1 as LGHNA and CDR2 as YSLEER. CDR3 loop: CASSQTGTNQETQYF. Written as DNA, the CDR3 is TGCGCCAGCAGCCAAACCGGGACTAACCAAGAGACCCAGTACTTC.

Only a few counts were recorded for this clonotype. The chain has TRBV20-1 and TRBJ2-7, with 12 bases identical to TRBD2. The germline V gene encodes CDR1 DFQATT and CDR2 SNEGSKA (reference sequence). The CDR3 is 15 amino acids. Trimming removed 6 bases from V and 1 base from J; junction bases left unmatched: 7. In nucleotides, the CDR3 is TGCAGTGCCCGCGGACTAGCGGGATCTTCCTACGAGCAGTACTTC. This sequence encodes CSARGLAGSSYEQYF.

This clonotype was detected a few times. This rearrangement joins TRBV24-1 to TRBJ1-4; D remains ambiguous. CDR3 length: 13 residues. Germline V gene lookup returns CDR1 KGHDR and CDR2 SFDVKD. The germline V and J ends were trimmed by 8 bases and 4 bases, with 10 bases remaining between them. Here the CDR3 reads CATKPRGNEKLFF. The DNA of the CDR3 is TGTGCCACCAAGCCCCGGGGTAATGAAAAACTGTTTTTT.

This clonotype has a handful of counts. The gene calls are TRBV29-1 and TRBJ2-7; the match to TRBD1 covers 8 bases. This CDR3 is built from 14 residues. In germline, CDR1 is SQVTM, CDR2 ANQGSEA. After removal of 4 bases from V and 0 bases from J, the junction contained 5 bases not matched to a gene. CDR3 sequence reads: CSVARDRSSYEQYF. The CDR3 DNA reads as TGCAGCGTTGCCCGGGACAGGAGCTCCTACGAGCAGTACTTC.

The chain recombines TRBV6-5 with TRBJ1-1; the D gene is possibly TRBD1 (6 bases). Germline V lookup: CDR1 MNHEY, CDR2 SVGAGI. This CDR3 has 16 amino acids. V gave up 0 bases and J gave up 4 bases, with 15 bases separating them. CDR3 bases: TGTGCCAGCAGTTACTCGTCCGCAGGGGCGAGCACTGAAGCTTTCTTT. Protein: CASSYSSAGASTEAFF.

The chain combines TRBV15 with TRBJ2-7; D is uncertain. V was clipped by 0 bases and J by 5 bases, with 14 bases between them. This CDR3 comprises 15 residues. Germline CDR1 is LNHNV and CDR2 is YYDKDF (reference sequence). The CDR3 bases are TGTGCCACCAGCAGAGATCCGGTCCCCTCGGACGAGCAGTACTTC. It translates to CATSRDPVPSDEQYF. Full variable domain (outside the CDR3, taken from reference TRBV15 and TRBJ2-7): DAMVIQNPRYQVTQFGKPVTLSCSQTLNHNVMYWYQQKSSQAPKLLFHYYDKDFNNEADTPDNFQSRRPNTSFCFLDIRSPGLGDTAMYLCATSRDPVPSDEQYFGPGTRLTVT.

This clonotype has a count of ten or more. The J gene is TRBJ2-3, the V gene TRBV2; D is ambiguous. The CDR3 consists of 10 residues. Trimming removed 6 bases from V and 6 bases from J, with 4 bases in between. Germline lookup yields CDR1 SNHLY and CDR2 FYNNEI. The DNA of the CDR3 is TGTGCCAGCAGCCCCGATACGCAGTATTTT. Translated: CASSPDTQYF.

The chain combines TRBV29-1 with TRBJ2-7, with TRBD1 as a possible D gene (6 bases). The CDR3 spans 12 residues. Per germline, CDR1 SQVTM and CDR2 ANQGSEA. V lost 4 bases to trimming and J lost 4 bases, with 11 bases between them. The chain's CDR3 is CSVGGQCYEQYF. CDR3 in DNA: TGCAGCGTTGGTGGACAGTGTTACGAGCAGTACTTC.

There are a few counts of this clonotype. The chain uses TRBV3-1 and TRBJ2-7, with a weak D call TRBD2 (5 bases). The CDR3 runs 13 residues. CDR1 and CDR2 from the germline V gene are LGHDT and YNNKEL (reference sequence). Trimming took 4 bases from V and 12 from J, leaving 19 bases between them. Here the CDR3 reads CASSPPNGERLYF. The DNA for the CDR3 is TGTGCCAGCAGCCCACCCAATGGGGAGCGGTTGTACTTC.

V gene TRBV12-3 or TRBV12-4 combines with J gene TRBJ2-1, with TRBD1 identical over 9 bases. The CDR3 has 11 amino acids. Trimming removed 7 bases from V and 15 bases from J; junction bases left unmatched: 7. The CDR3 DNA follows: TGTGCCAGCACCGGTACAGGGGGCGGGTTCTTC. Amino acids: CASTGTGGGFF.

This clonotype has a handful of counts. V and J are TRBV6-1 and TRBJ2-7; D is perhaps TRBD2 (6 bases). The CDR3 is 14 amino acids. Trimming cost V 6 bases and J 5 bases, with 17 bases left between them. CDR1 and CDR2 (germline): MNHNS, SASEGT. The CDR3 loop reads CASSLAEGPHEQYF. The CDR3 DNA reads as TGTGCCAGCAGCCTGGCGGAGGGGCCCCACGAGCAGTACTTC.

This clonotype was seen more than once but under ten times. The DNA of the CDR3 is TGTGCCAGCAGCGTAGTCGTGTCTTCTAGCAATGAGCAGTTCTTC. It specifies CASSVVVSSSNEQFF. J is TRBJ2-1 and V is TRBV9; D is uncertain. The CDR3 consists of 15 residues. CDR1 is SGDLS and CDR2 is YYNGEE in the germline V gene. The ends were cut back, 0 bases at V and 6 bases at J, with 13 bases in the middle. Full variable domain (missing parts from reference TRBV9 and TRBJ2-1): DSGVTQTPKHLITATGQRVTLRCSPRSGDLSVYWYQQSLDQGLQFLIQYYNGEERAKGNILERFSAQQFPDLHSELNLSSLELGDSALYFCASSVVVSSSNEQFFGPGTRLTVL.

The chain joins TRBV27 to TRBJ2-7; 9 bases agree with TRBD2. The CDR3 covers 16 residues. With 4 bases clipped from V and 3 bases from J, the junction kept 10 bases outside the gene matches. Per the germline V gene, CDR1 is MNHEY and CDR2 is SMNVEV (reference sequence). The CDR3 loop is CASSYYMTSGSYEQYF. The CDR3 bases are TGTGCCAGCAGTTACTACATGACTAGCGGAAGCTACGAGCAGTACTTC.

This rearrangement joins TRBV19 to TRBJ2-1; TRBD2 might be the D (6 bases). The CDR3 spans 16 residues. The V and J ends lost 5 bases and 3 bases respectively, with 17 bases between them. Germline values: CDR1 LNHDA, CDR2 SQIVND (reference sequence). The CDR3 is CASSPQAGTLYNEQFF. The CDR3 DNA follows: TGTGCCAGTAGTCCACAGGCGGGGACCCTCTACAATGAGCAGTTCTTC. Complete variable domain (other parts from reference TRBV19 and TRBJ2-1): DGGITQSPKYLFRKEGQNVTLSCEQNLNHDAMYWYRQDPGQGLRLIYYSQIVNDFQKGDIAEGYSVSREKKESFPLTVTSAQKNPTAFYLCASSPQAGTLYNEQFFGPGTRLTVL.

The chain uses TRBV7-9 and TRBJ2-7; a possible D gene is TRBD2 (5 bases). The V end was cut by 4 bases, the J end by 5 bases, with 9 bases between. The length of the CDR3 is 12 residues. Germline V gene lookup returns CDR1 SEHNR and CDR2 FQNEAQ (reference sequence). The CDR3 region has the DNA TGTGCCAGCAGCTCTCTGGAGGACGAGCAGTACTTC. Encoded protein: CASSSLEDEQYF.

The table lists this clonotype with a count of one. V is TRBV7-8 and J is TRBJ2-3; D is perhaps TRBD1 or TRBD2 (5 bases each). CDR3 size: 17 residues. Trimming cost V 3 bases and J 0 bases, with 16 bases left between them. Germline values: CDR1 SGHVS, CDR2 FQNEAQ. CDR3 sequence: CASSFGRGSSSTDTQYF. The CDR3 DNA is TGTGCCAGCAGCTTCGGTCGGGGCAGTTCTAGCACAGATACGCAGTATTTT.

This chain links TRBV29-1 with TRBJ2-3; no reliable D call. Germline CDR1 is SQVTM and CDR2 is ANQGSEA. The CDR3 spans 14 residues. V dropped 5 bases and J dropped 0 bases, with 12 bases sitting between them. This CDR3 is CSVRPWSSTDTQYF. CDR3 DNA: TGCAGCGTTCGGCCCTGGAGTAGCACAGATACGCAGTATTTT.

The J gene is TRBJ2-7, the V gene TRBV19; 7 nucleotides line up with TRBD2. CDR1 and CDR2 from the germline V gene are LNHDA and SQIVND (reference sequence). Trimming cost V 6 bases and J 3 bases; bases outside gene matches: 11. The CDR3 has 15 amino acids. CDR3 sequence: CASSEVLSSGYEQYF. The DNA for the CDR3 is TGTGCCAGTAGCGAAGTCCTTTCTAGCGGCTACGAGCAGTACTTC.

The V gene is TRBV7-2, the J gene TRBJ1-5, with D perhaps TRBD1 (5 bases). The CDR3 is 17 residues long. CDR1 SGHTA and CDR2 FQGNSA come from the germline V gene. V was pared by 4 bases and J by 2 bases, with 18 bases between. This chain's CDR3 is CASSSSRSGGGNQPQHF. In DNA form, the CDR3 reads TGTGCCAGCAGCTCCTCCCGGAGCGGGGGTGGCAATCAGCCCCAGCATTTT.

J is TRBJ2-3 and V is TRBV5-1; D is unclear. V was clipped by 1 base and J by 2 bases, with 8 bases between them. CDR1 and CDR2 (germline): SGHRS, YFSETQ. CDR3 size: 14 residues. The CDR3 is CASSLWTYTDTQYF. CDR3 sequence (DNA): TGCGCCAGCAGCTTGTGGACGTACACAGATACGCAGTATTTT.

The chain uses TRBV6-4 and TRBJ2-7; 7 bases map to TRBD2. Trimming removed 3 bases from V and 4 bases from J; junction bases left unmatched: 6. The germline V gene encodes CDR1 MRHNA and CDR2 SNTAGT. This CDR3 has 14 residues. This CDR3 is CASSEEREGYEQYF. The CDR3 bases are TGTGCCAGCAGTGAGGAGCGGGAAGGGTACGAGCAGTACTTC.